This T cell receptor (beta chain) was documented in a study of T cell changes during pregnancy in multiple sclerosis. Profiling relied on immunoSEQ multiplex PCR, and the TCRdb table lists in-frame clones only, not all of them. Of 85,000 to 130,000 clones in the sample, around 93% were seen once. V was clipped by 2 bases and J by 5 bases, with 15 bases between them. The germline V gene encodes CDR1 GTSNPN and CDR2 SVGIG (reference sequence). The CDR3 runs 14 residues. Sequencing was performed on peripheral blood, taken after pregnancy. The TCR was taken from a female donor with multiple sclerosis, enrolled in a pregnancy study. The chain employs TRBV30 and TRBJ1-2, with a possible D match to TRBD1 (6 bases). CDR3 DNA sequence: TGTGCCTGGAGTCACCAGACAGGAGAGTATGGCTACACCTTC. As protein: CAWSHQTGEYGYTF.